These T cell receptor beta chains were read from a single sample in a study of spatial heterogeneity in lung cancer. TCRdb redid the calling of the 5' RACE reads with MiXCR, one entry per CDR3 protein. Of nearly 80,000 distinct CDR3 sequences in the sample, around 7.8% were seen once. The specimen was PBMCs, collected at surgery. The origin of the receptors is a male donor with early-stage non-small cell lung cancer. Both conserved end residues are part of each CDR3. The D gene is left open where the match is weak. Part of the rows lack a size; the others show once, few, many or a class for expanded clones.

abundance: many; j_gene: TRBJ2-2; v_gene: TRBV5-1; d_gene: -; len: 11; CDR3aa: CASSENGELFF; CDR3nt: TGCGCCAGCAGCGAGAACGGGGAGCTGTTTTTT
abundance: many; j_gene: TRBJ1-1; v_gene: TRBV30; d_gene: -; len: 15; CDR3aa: CAWSVRRARGTEAFF; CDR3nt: TGTGCCTGGAGTGTACGGAGGGCGCGAGGGACTGAAGCTTTCTTT
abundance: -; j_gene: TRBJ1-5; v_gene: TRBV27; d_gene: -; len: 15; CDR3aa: CASSLSSGYVQPQHF; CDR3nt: TGTGCCAGCAGTTTATCATCGGGATATGTTCAGCCCCAGCATTTT
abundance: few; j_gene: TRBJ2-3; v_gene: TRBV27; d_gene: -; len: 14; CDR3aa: CASSFLSSTDTQYF; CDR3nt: TGTGCCAGCAGTTTCCTCTCTAGCACAGATACGCAGTATTTT
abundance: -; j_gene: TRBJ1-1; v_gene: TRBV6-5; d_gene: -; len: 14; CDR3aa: CASSYSNRDTEAFF; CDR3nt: TGTGCCAGCAGTTACTCGAACAGGGACACTGAAGCTTTCTTT
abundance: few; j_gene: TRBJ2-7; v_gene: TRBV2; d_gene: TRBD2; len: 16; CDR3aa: CASSPEGLAGAYEQYF; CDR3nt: TGTGCCAGCAGTCCCGAGGGACTAGCGGGGGCCTACGAGCAGTACTTC
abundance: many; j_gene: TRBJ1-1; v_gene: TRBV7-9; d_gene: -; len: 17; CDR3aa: CASSSLGAGRQNTEAFF; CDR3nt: TGTGCCAGCAGCTCCCTTGGAGCGGGACGGCAGAACACTGAAGCTTTCTTT
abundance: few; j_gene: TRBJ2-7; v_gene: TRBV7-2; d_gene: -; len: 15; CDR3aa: CASSLSSASSYEQYF; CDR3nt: TGTGCCAGCAGCTTATCTAGCGCGAGCTCCTACGAGCAGTACTTC
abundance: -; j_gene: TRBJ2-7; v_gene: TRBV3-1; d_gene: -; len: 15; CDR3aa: CASSPSAVPAHEQYF; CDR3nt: TGTGCCAGCAGCCCTTCTGCGGTTCCAGCCCACGAGCAGTACTTC
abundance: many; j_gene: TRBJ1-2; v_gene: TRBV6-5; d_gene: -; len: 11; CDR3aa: CASSYWGGYTF; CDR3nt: TGTGCCAGCAGTTACTGGGGGGGCTACACCTTC
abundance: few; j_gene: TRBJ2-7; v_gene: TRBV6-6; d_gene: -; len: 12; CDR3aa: CASSWTSYEQYF; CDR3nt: TGTGCCAGCAGTTGGACCTCCTACGAGCAGTACTTC
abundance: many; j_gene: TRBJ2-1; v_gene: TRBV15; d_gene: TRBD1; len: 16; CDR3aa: CATSKPGQGSGNEQFF; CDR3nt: TGTGCCACCAGCAAACCGGGACAGGGATCGGGGAATGAGCAGTTCTTC
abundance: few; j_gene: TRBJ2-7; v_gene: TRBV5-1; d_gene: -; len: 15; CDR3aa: CASSSGSGTSYEQYF; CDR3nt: TGCGCCAGCAGCTCGGGTAGCGGAACATCCTACGAGCAGTACTTC
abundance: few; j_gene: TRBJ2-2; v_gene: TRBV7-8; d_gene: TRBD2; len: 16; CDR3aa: CASSLIRRTRSGELFF; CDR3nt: TGTGCCAGCAGCTTAATACGCAGGACTAGATCCGGGGAGCTGTTTTTT
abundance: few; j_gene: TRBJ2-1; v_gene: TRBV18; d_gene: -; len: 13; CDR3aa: CASSPSQINEQFF; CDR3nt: TGTGCCAGCTCACCGAGCCAGATCAATGAGCAGTTCTTC
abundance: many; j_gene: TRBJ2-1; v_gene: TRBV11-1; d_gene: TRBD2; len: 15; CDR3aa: CASSLQRGYFNEQFF; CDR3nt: TGTGCCAGCAGCTTACAGCGGGGCTACTTCAATGAGCAGTTCTTC
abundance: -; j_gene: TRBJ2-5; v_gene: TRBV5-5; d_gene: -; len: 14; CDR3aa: CASNGGPNQETQYF; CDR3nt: TGTGCCAGCAACGGAGGACCTAACCAAGAGACCCAGTACTTC
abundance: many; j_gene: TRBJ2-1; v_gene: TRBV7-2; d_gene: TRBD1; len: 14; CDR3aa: CASSKTGAGNEQFF; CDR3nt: TGTGCCAGCAGCAAGACAGGGGCGGGCAATGAGCAGTTCTTC
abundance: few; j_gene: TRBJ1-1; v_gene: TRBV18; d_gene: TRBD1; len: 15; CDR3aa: CASSPGTGSNTEAFF; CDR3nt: TGTGCCAGCTCACCAGGGACAGGGTCGAACACTGAAGCTTTCTTT
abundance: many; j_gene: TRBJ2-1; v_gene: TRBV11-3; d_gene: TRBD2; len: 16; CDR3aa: CASSRRGLAGVLEQFF; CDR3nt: TGTGCCAGCAGCCGGAGGGGACTAGCGGGAGTATTAGAGCAGTTCTTC
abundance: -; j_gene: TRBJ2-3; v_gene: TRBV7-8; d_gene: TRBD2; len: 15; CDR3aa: CASSLNSGSTDTQYF; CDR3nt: TGTGCCAGCAGCTTAAATAGCGGGAGCACAGATACGCAGTATTTT
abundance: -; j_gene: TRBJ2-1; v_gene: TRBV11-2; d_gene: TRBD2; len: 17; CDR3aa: CASSYYGLAGLYNEQFF; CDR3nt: TGTGCCAGCAGCTACTATGGACTAGCGGGACTCTACAATGAGCAGTTCTTC
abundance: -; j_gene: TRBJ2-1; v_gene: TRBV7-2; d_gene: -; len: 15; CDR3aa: CASSFELRGFNEQFF; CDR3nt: TGTGCCAGCAGCTTCGAGCTAAGGGGATTCAATGAGCAGTTCTTC
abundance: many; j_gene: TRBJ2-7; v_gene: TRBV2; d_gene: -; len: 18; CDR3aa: CASSEAWGGQKVRYEQYF; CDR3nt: TGTGCCAGCAGTGAAGCGTGGGGGGGGCAAAAGGTTCGCTACGAGCAGTACTTC
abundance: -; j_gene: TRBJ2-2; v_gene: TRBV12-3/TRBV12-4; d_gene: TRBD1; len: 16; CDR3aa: CASSRSTGAIGGELFF; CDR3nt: TGTGCCAGCAGCCGTTCGACAGGGGCGATAGGCGGGGAGCTGTTTTTT
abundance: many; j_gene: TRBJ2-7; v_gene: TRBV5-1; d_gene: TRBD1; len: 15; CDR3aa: CASSLDMGQGYEQYF; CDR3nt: TGCGCCAGCAGCTTGGATATGGGACAGGGCTACGAGCAGTACTTC
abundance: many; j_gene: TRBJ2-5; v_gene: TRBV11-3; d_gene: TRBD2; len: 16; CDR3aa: CASSSGLAAHQETQYF; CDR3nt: TGTGCCAGCAGCTCGGGACTAGCGGCTCATCAAGAGACCCAGTACTTC
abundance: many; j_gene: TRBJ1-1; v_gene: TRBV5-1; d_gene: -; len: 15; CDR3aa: CASSDPGAGDTEAFF; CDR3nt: TGCGCCAGCAGCGACCCGGGAGCGGGTGACACTGAAGCTTTCTTT
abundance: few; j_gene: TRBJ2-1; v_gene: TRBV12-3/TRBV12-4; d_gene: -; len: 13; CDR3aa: CASSPTTINEQFF; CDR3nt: TGTGCCAGCAGCCCCACTACTATCAATGAGCAGTTCTTC
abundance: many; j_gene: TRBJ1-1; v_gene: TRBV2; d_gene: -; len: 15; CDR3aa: CASSETGLSGTEAFF; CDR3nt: TGTGCCAGCAGTGAAACAGGACTATCGGGAACTGAAGCTTTCTTT
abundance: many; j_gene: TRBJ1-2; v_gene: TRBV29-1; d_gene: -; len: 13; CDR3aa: CSVEDLAFYGYTF; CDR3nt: TGCAGCGTTGAAGATCTAGCATTCTATGGCTACACCTTC